The 26 T cell receptor beta chains below come from one sample, sequenced in a study of neurological immune-mediated disorders. TCRdb called the 5' RACE reads again in MiXCR, with one record for every CDR3 protein. The sample shows nearly 60,000 distinct CDR3 sequences, roughly 3.5% of them seen only once. Sequenced input: PBMCs. Receptors originate from a woman in her sixties with multiple sclerosis.

This clonotype was seen ten or more times. The chain links TRBV29-1 to TRBJ1-4; D call uncertain. The CDR3 extends over 12 amino acids. Germline V gene data show CDR1 as SQVTM and CDR2 as ANQGSEA. Trimming cost V 6 bases and J 5 bases, with 10 bases left between them. The DNA of the CDR3 is TGCAGCGTCCTGGATGCAAATGAAAAACTGTTTTTT. Protein: CSVLDANEKLFF.

In its sample, this clonotype was seen many times. This chain's CDR3 is CASSADPWEQPQHF. CDR3 coding DNA: TGTGCCAGCAGCGCCGACCCCTGGGAACAGCCCCAGCATTTT. V gene TRBV5-5 combines with J gene TRBJ1-5; the D is unclear. This CDR3 has 14 amino acids. Trimming took 4 bases from V and 7 from J, leaving 15 bases between them. Germline V lookup: CDR1 SGHKS, CDR2 YYEKEE (reference sequence).

This clonotype was recorded many times. The J gene is TRBJ2-2, the V gene TRBV9, with TRBD1 as a possible D gene (6 bases). V lost 3 bases and J lost 0, with 9 bases in between. The CDR3 is 15 residues long. Germline V gene sequence: CDR1 SGDLS, CDR2 YYNGEE. CDR3 DNA: TGTGCCAGCAGCGCCCGGACAGCGAACACCGGGGAGCTGTTTTTT. Amino acid sequence: CASSARTANTGELFF.

This clonotype was picked up many times. The chain recombines TRBV7-6 with TRBJ2-7; D not resolved. Per germline, CDR1 SGHVS and CDR2 FNYEAQ. Deletions cut 1 base from V and 0 bases from J, with 10 bases between. This CDR3 is 15 amino acids long. The CDR3 DNA is TGTGCCAGCAGCTTAGGGGCAGGCGGCTCCTACGAGCAGTACTTC. Its translation is CASSLGAGGSYEQYF.

This clonotype was detected many times. J is TRBJ2-3 and V is TRBV29-1; D not certain. Germline V CDR1 and CDR2: SQVTM, ANQGSEA. CDR3 length equals 11 residues. The V and J ends lost 6 bases and 6 bases respectively, with 10 bases between them. CDR3 loop: CSVLHWDTQYF. CDR3 coding DNA: TGCAGCGTACTACATTGGGATACGCAGTATTTT.

This clonotype has a count of ten or more. The chain combines TRBV2 with TRBJ1-4; 7 positions agree with TRBD1. This CDR3 contains 13 residues. The trim removed 6 bases at V and 7 bases at J, leaving 5 bases unmatched. Germline lookup yields CDR1 SNHLY and CDR2 FYNNEI. The chain's CDR3 is CASRTGRSEKLFF. The CDR3 DNA follows: TGTGCCAGCAGGACAGGGCGTAGTGAAAAACTGTTTTTT.

This clonotype has a count of ten or more. The J gene is TRBJ2-1, the V gene TRBV20-1; 7 nucleotides align to TRBD2. CDR3 size: 14 residues. Germline loops: CDR1 DFQATT, CDR2 SNEGSKA (reference sequence). V dropped 5 bases and J dropped 1; count of bases not matched to a gene: 5. The DNA for the CDR3 is TGCAGTGCTTATCGGGGGGTTTCCTACAATGAGCAGTTCTTC. This codes for CSAYRGVSYNEQFF.

The sample holds a few counts of this clonotype. The rearrangement uses TRBV3-1 and TRBJ1-1, with D unclear. Trimming took 1 base from V and 4 from J, leaving 13 bases between them. This CDR3 is 15 amino acids long. CDR1 LGHDT and CDR2 YNNKEL come from the germline V gene (reference sequence). The CDR3 nucleotides are TGTGCCAGCAGCCAAGTCCTAGGTCGGGGCACTGAAGCTTTCTTT. Its protein is CASSQVLGRGTEAFF.

This clonotype appeared many times. This chain connects TRBV20-1 to TRBJ2-2, with 9 positions matching TRBD1. V shed 5 bases and J 7 bases; nucleotides not matched to a gene: 11. This CDR3 contains 15 residues. Germline loops: CDR1 DFQATT, CDR2 SNEGSKA (reference sequence). The CDR3 reads CSAAQGAQDNGELFF. The CDR3 coding sequence is TGCAGTGCTGCACAGGGGGCGCAAGATAACGGGGAGCTGTTTTTT.

In this sample, this clonotype turned up many times. The chain links TRBV6-6 to TRBJ1-1, with D uncertain. Germline values: CDR1 MNHNY, CDR2 SVGAGI (reference sequence). This CDR3 has 12 amino acids. V lost 2 bases and J lost 6, with 7 bases in between. The DNA of the CDR3 is TGTGCCAGCAGTTACGCTCGTTCTGAAGCTTTCTTT. Its protein product is CASSYARSEAFF.

There are many counts of this clonotype. The chain recombines TRBV9 with TRBJ2-2, with D perhaps matching TRBD2 (7 bases). V gave up 1 base and J gave up 2 bases, with 12 bases separating them. Looked up from germline, CDR1 is SGDLS and CDR2 is YYNGEE. CDR3 length equals 16 residues. CDR3: CASSVRGALNTGELFF. CDR3 in DNA: TGTGCCAGCAGCGTACGGGGGGCCCTAAACACCGGGGAGCTGTTTTTT.

The table lists this clonotype with many counts. This rearrangement joins TRBV10-2 to TRBJ2-3, with D unclear. This CDR3 has 14 residues. V was cut by 0 bases and J by 5 bases, with 9 bases left in between. CDR1 and CDR2 from the germline V gene are WSHSY and SAAADI. The DNA of the CDR3 is TGCGCCAGCAGTGAGTCGGGCCATTTAGATACGCAGTATTTT. This sequence encodes CASSESGHLDTQYF.

This clonotype was observed many times. V is TRBV9 and J is TRBJ2-3; 9 positions agree with TRBD2. Trimming cost V 5 bases and J 4 bases; bases outside gene matches: 8. Germline V CDR1 and CDR2: SGDLS, YYNGEE. The CDR3 length is 15 residues. CDR3 protein: CASSGLAGHSDTQYF. The CDR3 DNA is TGTGCCAGCAGTGGGCTAGCGGGGCATTCAGATACGCAGTATTTT.

This clonotype was observed at least ten times. The chain employs TRBV29-1 and TRBJ2-1; TRBD2 aligns across 7 bases. The V and J ends lost 3 bases and 2 bases, in that order; junction bases with no gene match: 4. From germline, CDR1 is SQVTM and CDR2 ANQGSEA. CDR3 size: 14 residues. DNA of the CDR3: TGCAGCGTTGAGGGGGGAGGGACCTACAATGAGCAGTTCTTC. Protein sequence: CSVEGGGTYNEQFF.

Many counts were recorded for this clonotype. V usage is TRBV7-2 and J usage is TRBJ2-7; D might be TRBD1 (5 bases). The CDR3 runs 12 residues. V was shortened by 10 bases and J by 5 bases, with 15 bases between the two germline ends. The germline V gene has CDR1 SGHTA and CDR2 FQGNSA. The CDR3 is CATSVQGNEQYF. The CDR3 nucleotides are TGTGCCACCTCGGTCCAGGGTAACGAGCAGTACTTC. Looking up the rest from reference TRBV7-2 and TRBJ2-7 gives the full variable domain: GAGVSQSPSNKVTEKGKDVELRCDPISGHTALYWYRQSLGQGLEFLIYFQGNSAPDKSGLPSDRFSAERTGGSVSTLTIQRTQQEDSAVYLCATSVQGNEQYFGPGTRLTVT.

This clonotype was seen at least ten times. The rearrangement links TRBV5-6 to TRBJ1-1; maybe TRBD1 (5 bases). The CDR3 is 13 amino acids. Trimming stripped 1 base from V and 6 bases from J, with 10 bases between. CDR1 is SGHDT and CDR2 is YYEEEE in the germline V gene. The CDR3, as DNA: TGTGCCAGCAGCTTGAACGGGGGTCCTGAAGCTTTCTTT. Its protein is CASSLNGGPEAFF.

This clonotype was seen at least ten times. V gene TRBV20-1 combines with J gene TRBJ2-1, with 7 bases that match TRBD2. With 4 bases clipped from V and 2 bases from J, the junction kept 5 bases outside the gene matches. CDR1 is DFQATT, CDR2 SNEGSKA, per germline (reference sequence). CDR3 length: 14 residues. The CDR3 DNA is TGCAGTGCTACTCGACTAGCAGCCTACAATGAGCAGTTCTTC. It translates to CSATRLAAYNEQFF.

This chain links TRBV18 with TRBJ1-2; D is undetermined. The germline V gene has CDR1 KGHSH and CDR2 LQKENI. This CDR3 spans 14 amino acids. The V and J ends lost 0 bases and 5 bases respectively, with 10 bases between them. The CDR3 nucleotides are TGTGCCAGCTCACCACCGGGCAGGCCGTATGGCTACACCTTC. This sequence encodes CASSPPGRPYGYTF.

A word on this clonotype: A much larger clone differs by one base, so this may be a read error. V gene TRBV5-1 combines with J gene TRBJ2-2; 8 bases are shared with TRBD1. CDR3 size: 15 residues. Germline V gene sequence: CDR1 SGHRS, CDR2 YFSETQ. The CDR3 region has the DNA TGCGCCAGCAGCTTGAGGACAGGGTACACCGGGGCGCTGTTTTTT. This codes for CASSLRTGYTGALFF.

This clonotype was detected many times. The chain joins TRBV28 to TRBJ1-2; D remains ambiguous. Trimming cost V 3 bases and J 13 bases, with 18 bases left between them. Germline V gene sequence: CDR1 MDHEN, CDR2 SYDVKM. This CDR3 has 13 amino acids. CDR3 in DNA: TGTGCCAGCAGTTTCGTTACCAGGACGGAACCCACCTTC. This gives the protein CASSFVTRTEPTF.

This clonotype was detected many times. The CDR3 spells CASSRGQVAGQETQYF. CDR3 coding DNA: TGTGCCAGCAGCCGCGGACAGGTAGCCGGGCAAGAGACCCAGTACTTC. The chain recombines TRBV6-1 with TRBJ2-5; 7 nucleotides align to TRBD1. Germline lookup yields CDR1 MNHNS and CDR2 SASEGT. V lost 6 bases to trimming and J lost 2 bases; unmatched junction nucleotides: 12. This CDR3 spans 16 amino acids.

Ten or more counts support this clonotype. The V call is TRBV20-1, the J call TRBJ1-2; D perhaps matches TRBD1 (5 bases). Trimming left V 3 bases short and J 4 bases short, with 15 bases between. Germline V gene lookup returns CDR1 DFQATT and CDR2 SNEGSKA (reference sequence). This CDR3 is built from 14 residues. The CDR3 is CSASEGQGGYGYTF. The CDR3 coding sequence is TGCAGTGCTAGTGAAGGTCAGGGTGGCTATGGCTACACCTTC.

This clonotype was recorded many times. The chain combines TRBV11-2 with TRBJ1-1; possibly TRBD1 for D (6 bases). Germline-derived CDR1 and CDR2 are SGHAT and FQNNGV. The CDR3 totals 15 residues. V was shortened by 3 bases and J by 0 bases, with 11 bases between the two germline ends. CDR3 nucleotide sequence: TGTGCCAGCAGCTTCCGAGGGGGGCTGAACACTGAAGCTTTCTTT. Translating gives CASSFRGGLNTEAFF.

This clonotype was counted at least ten times. This chain links TRBV15 with TRBJ2-2; weak D call: TRBD2 (5 bases). Trimming stripped 0 bases from V and 4 bases from J, with 9 bases between. The CDR3 spans 15 residues. Germline V gene sequence: CDR1 LNHNV, CDR2 YYDKDF (reference sequence). The DNA for the CDR3 is TGTGCCACCAGCAGAGATGGGCTAGCCACCGGGGAGCTGTTTTTT. It is translated as CATSRDGLATGELFF.

There are many counts of this clonotype. The rearrangement uses TRBV20-1 and TRBJ2-1; the match to TRBD2 covers 7 bases. J was trimmed by 5 bases and V by 6 bases; bases with no gene match: 10. Germline assignment: CDR1 DFQATT and CDR2 SNEGSKA (reference sequence). The CDR3 is 14 amino acids. The chain's CDR3 is CSARWLAANNEQFF. In DNA, the CDR3 is TGCAGTGCCCGATGGCTAGCGGCCAACAATGAGCAGTTCTTC.

This clonotype was counted ten times or more. The CDR3 region has the DNA TGTGCCACCAGCAGAGATTCGTCGGGATCTAATTCACCCCTCCACTTT. Encoded protein: CATSRDSSGSNSPLHF. The chain combines TRBV15 with TRBJ1-6; D call uncertain. The CDR3 runs 16 residues. The germline V gene encodes CDR1 LNHNV and CDR2 YYDKDF (reference sequence). V lost 0 bases and J lost 6, with 12 bases in between.